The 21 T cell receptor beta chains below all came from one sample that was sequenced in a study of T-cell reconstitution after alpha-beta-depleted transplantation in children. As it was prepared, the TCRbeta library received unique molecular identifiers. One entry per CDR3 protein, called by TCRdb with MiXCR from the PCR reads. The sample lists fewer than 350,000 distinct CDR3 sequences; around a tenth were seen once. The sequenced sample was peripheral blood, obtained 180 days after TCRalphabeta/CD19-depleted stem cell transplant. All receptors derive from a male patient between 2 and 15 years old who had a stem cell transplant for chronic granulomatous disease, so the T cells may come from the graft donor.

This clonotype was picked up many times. As DNA, the CDR3 is TGCAGTGCTAGAGATTGGGCCGTGAGCTCCTACAATGAGCAGTTCTTC. Encoded protein: CSARDWAVSSYNEQFF. The rearrangement uses TRBV20-1 and TRBJ2-1; D gene uncertain. The CDR3 loop spans 16 amino acids. V was shortened by 0 bases and J by 0 bases, with 12 bases between the two germline ends. CDR1 and CDR2 from the germline V gene are DFQATT and SNEGSKA (reference sequence).

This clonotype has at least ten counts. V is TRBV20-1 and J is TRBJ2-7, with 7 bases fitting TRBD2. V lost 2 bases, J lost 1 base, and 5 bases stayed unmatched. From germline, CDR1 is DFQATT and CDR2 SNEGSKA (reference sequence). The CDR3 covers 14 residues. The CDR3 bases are TGCAGTGCTAGAATCGTTAGCGGGTCCTACGAGCAGTACTTC. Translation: CSARIVSGSYEQYF.

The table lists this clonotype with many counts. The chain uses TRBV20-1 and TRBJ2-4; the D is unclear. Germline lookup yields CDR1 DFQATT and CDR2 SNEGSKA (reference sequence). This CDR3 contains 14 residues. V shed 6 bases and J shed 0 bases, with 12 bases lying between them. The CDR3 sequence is CSADLDVAKNIQYF. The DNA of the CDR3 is TGCAGTGCCGACTTAGATGTAGCCAAAAACATTCAGTACTTC.

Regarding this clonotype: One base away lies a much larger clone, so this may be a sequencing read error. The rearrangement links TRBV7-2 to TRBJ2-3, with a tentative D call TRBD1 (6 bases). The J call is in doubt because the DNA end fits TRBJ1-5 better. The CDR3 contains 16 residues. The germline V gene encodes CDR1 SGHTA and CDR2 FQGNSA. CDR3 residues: CASSRQGGAYTDTQHF. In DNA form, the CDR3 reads TGTGCCAGCAGCCGACAAGGGGGGGCCTACACAGATACGCAGCATTTT.

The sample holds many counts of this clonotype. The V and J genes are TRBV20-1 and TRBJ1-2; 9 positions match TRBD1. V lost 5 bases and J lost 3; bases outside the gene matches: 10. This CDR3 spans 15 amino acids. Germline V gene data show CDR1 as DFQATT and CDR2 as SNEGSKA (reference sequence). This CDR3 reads CSAPSADRGHYGYTF. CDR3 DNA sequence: TGCAGTGCTCCATCGGCGGACAGGGGACACTATGGCTACACCTTC.

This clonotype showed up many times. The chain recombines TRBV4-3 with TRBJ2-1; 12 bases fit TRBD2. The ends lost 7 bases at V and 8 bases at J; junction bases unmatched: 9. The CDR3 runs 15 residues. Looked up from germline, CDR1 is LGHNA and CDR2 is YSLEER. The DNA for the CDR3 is TGCGCCAGCACTCTCGAGGCTAGCGGGGGGGATGAGCAGTTCTTC. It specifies CASTLEASGGDEQFF.

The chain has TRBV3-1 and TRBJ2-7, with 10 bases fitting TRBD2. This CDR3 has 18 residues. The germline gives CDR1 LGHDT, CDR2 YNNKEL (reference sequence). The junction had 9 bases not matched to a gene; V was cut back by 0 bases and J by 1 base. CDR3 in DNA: TGTGCCAGCAGCCAAGACCCTAGCGGGAGATATGTGTCCTACGAGCAGTACTTC. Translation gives CASSQDPSGRYVSYEQYF.

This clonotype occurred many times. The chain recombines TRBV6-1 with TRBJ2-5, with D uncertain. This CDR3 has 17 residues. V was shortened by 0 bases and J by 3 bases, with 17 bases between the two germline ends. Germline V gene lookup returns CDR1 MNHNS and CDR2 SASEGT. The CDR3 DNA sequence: TGTGCCAGCAGTGAAGCGATATCCCTCACGTTAGAAGAGACCCAGTACTTC. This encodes CASSEAISLTLEETQYF.

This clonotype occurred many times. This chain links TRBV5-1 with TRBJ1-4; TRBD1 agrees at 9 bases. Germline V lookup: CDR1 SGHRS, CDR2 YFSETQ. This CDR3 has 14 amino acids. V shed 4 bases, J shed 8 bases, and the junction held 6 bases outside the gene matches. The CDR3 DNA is TGCGCCAGCAGCGCGGGACAGGGAAACGAAAAACTGTTTTTT. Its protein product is CASSAGQGNEKLFF.

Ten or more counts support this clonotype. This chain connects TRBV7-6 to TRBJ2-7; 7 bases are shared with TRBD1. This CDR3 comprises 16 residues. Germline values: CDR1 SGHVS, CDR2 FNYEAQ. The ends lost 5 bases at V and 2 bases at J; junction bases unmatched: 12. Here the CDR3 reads CASSPELGTATYEQYF. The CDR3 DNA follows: TGTGCCAGCAGCCCCGAACTCGGGACAGCAACCTACGAGCAGTACTTC.

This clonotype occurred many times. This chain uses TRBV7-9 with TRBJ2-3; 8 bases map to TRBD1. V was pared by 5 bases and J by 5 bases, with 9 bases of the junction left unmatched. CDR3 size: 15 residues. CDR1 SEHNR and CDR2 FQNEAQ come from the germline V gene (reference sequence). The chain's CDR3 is CASSPATGDGDTQYF. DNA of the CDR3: TGTGCCAGCAGCCCGGCGACAGGGGATGGAGATACGCAGTATTTT.

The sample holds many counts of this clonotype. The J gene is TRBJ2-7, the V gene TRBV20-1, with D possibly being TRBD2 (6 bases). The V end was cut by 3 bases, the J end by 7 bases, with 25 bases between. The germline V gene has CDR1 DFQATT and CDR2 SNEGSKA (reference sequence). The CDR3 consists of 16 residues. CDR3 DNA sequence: TGCAGTGCTAGGATTCGGGACTCGCGGGGTCTTGAGGAGCAGTACTTC. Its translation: CSARIRDSRGLEEQYF.

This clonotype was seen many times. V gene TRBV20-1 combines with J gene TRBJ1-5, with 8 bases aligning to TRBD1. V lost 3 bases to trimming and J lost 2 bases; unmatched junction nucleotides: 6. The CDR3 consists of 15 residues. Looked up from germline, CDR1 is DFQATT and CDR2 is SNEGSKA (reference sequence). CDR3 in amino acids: CSARRQGMGNQPQHF. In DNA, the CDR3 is TGCAGTGCTAGGCGACAGGGGATGGGCAATCAGCCCCAGCATTTT.

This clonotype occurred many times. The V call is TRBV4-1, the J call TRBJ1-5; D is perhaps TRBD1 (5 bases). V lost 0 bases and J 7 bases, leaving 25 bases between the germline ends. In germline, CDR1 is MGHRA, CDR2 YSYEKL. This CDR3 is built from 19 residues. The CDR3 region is CASSQDLVGQGLGRQPQHF. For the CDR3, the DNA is TGCGCCAGCAGCCAAGATCTGGTGGGCCAGGGTCTCGGAAGGCAGCCCCAGCATTTT.

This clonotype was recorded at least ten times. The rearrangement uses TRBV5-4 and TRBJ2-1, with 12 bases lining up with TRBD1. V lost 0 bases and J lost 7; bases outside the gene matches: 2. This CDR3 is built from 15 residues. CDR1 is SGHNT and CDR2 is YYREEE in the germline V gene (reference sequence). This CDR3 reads CASSLEGQGANEQFF. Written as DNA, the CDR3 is TGTGCCAGCAGCTTGGAGGGACAGGGGGCTAATGAGCAGTTCTTC.

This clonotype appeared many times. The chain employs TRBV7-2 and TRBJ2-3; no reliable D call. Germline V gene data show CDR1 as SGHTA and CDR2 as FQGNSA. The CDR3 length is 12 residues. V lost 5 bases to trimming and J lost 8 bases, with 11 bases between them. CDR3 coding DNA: TGTGCCAGCAGCAGAGACAAGAGTACGCAGTATTTT. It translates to CASSRDKSTQYF. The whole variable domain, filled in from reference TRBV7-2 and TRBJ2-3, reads GAGVSQSPSNKVTEKGKDVELRCDPISGHTALYWYRQSLGQGLEFLIYFQGNSAPDKSGLPSDRFSAERTGGSVSTLTIQRTQQEDSAVYLCASSRDKSTQYFGPGTRLTVL.

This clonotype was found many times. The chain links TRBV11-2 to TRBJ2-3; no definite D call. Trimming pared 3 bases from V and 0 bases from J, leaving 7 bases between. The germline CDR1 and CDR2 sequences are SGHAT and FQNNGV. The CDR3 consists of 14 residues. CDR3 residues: CASSFIASTDTQYF. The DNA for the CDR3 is TGTGCCAGCAGCTTCATCGCTAGCACAGATACGCAGTATTTT.

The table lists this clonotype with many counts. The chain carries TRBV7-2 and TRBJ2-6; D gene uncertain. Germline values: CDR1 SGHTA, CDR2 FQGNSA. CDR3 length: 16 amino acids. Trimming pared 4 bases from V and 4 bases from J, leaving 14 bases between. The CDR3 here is CASSSQTARGANVLTF. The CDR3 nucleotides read TGTGCCAGCAGCTCCCAGACGGCTCGGGGGGCCAACGTCCTGACTTTC.

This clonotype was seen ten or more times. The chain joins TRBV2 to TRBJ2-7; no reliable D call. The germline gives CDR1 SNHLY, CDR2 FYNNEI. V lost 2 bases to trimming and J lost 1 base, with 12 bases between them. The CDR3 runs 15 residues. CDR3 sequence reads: CASSESGRNSYEQYF. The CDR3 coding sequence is TGTGCCAGCAGTGAATCCGGTCGGAATTCCTACGAGCAGTACTTC.

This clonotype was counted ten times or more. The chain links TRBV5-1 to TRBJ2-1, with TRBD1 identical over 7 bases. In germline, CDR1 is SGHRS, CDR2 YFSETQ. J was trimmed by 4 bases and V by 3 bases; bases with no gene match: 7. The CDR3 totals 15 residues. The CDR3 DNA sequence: TGCGCCAGCAGCTACACCGGGACAGTATACAATGAGCAGTTCTTC. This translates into CASSYTGTVYNEQFF.

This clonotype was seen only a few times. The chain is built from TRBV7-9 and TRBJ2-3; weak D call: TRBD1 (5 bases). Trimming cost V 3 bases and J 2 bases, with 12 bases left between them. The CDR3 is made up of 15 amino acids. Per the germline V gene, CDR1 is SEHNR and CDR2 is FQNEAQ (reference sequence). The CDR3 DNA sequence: TGTGCCAGCAGCTTGGCCCAGGGTCCCACAGATACGCAGTATTTT. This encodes CASSLAQGPTDTQYF.